A selection of T cell receptor beta chains follows, all from one sample in a study of identical twins. MiXCR, run by TCRdb on the 5' RACE reads, gives a single entry per CDR3 protein. The sample contains 1.5 million to 2 million distinct CDR3 sequences, around 33% of which appear only once. Sample: cord blood. Receptors originate from a newborn girl in good health. Each CDR3 is given with its conserved first and last residue. The D gene is left open where the match is weak.

v_call,d_call,cdr3_aa
TRBV25-1,.,CASREGQGRTEAFF
TRBV20-1,.,CSASPGSGIYEQYF
TRBV4-2,TRBD2,CASSQDRVVAGGGNEQFF
TRBV29-1,.,CSVVPGNGEQYF
TRBV29-1,.,CSVESRPEETQYF
TRBV12-3/TRBV12-4,.,CASSRRPGLSGDTDTQYF
TRBV10-3,.,CAISESPGNTEAFF
TRBV10-3,.,CAISGPRVETQYF
TRBV3-1,.,CASSQGRHNEQFF
TRBV20-1,.,CSARDPRRSYNEQYF